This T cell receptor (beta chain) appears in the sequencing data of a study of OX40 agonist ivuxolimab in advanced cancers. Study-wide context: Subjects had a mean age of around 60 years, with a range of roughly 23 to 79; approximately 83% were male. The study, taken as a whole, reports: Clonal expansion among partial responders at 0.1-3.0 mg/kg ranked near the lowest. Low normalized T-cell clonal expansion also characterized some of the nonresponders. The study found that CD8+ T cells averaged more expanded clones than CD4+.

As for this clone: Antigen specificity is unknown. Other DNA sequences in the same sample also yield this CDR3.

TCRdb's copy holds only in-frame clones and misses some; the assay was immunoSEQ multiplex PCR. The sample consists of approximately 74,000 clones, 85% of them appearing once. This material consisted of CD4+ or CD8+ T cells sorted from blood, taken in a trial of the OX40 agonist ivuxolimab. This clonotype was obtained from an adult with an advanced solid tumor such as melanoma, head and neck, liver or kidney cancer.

CDR3 amino acids: CASSQAGGTDTQYF. The CDR3 DNA reads TGTGCCAGCAGCCAAGCGGGGGGCACAGATACGCAGTATTTT. The chain uses TRBV7-9 and TRBJ2-3; 8 nucleotides line up with TRBD2. The J segment lost 1 base and the V segment lost 5 bases, leaving 2 bases of the junction unmatched. The CDR3 sequence is 14 residues long. In germline, CDR1 is SEHNR, CDR2 FQNEAQ (reference sequence).